The present entry profiles one TCR beta chain with its context. The antigen is not known. These data belong to a study of T cells in localized non-small cell lung cancer. General study findings and limits: Patients showing higher blood T cell density tended to see longer overall survival.

Germline lookup yields CDR1 MNHNS and CDR2 SASEGT. Germline trimming cut 2 bases from V and 1 base from J; bases unmatched to any gene: 2. The CDR3 runs 15 residues. The method was immunoSEQ multiplex PCR; TCRdb's version includes in-frame clones alone and lacks a portion of them. The sample lists more than 30,000 clones; roughly 90% were seen once. This sequence originates from a woman between 40 and 69 years old with stage III lung adenocarcinoma. The genes are TRBV6-1 and TRBJ1-3; TRBD1 matches at 7 bases. Source: peripheral blood mononuclear cells, taken before any cancer treatment. CDR3 sequence reads: CASSERGRSGNTIYF. In nucleotides, the CDR3 is TGTGCCAGCAGTGAAAGGGGGCGTTCTGGAAACACCATATATTTT.